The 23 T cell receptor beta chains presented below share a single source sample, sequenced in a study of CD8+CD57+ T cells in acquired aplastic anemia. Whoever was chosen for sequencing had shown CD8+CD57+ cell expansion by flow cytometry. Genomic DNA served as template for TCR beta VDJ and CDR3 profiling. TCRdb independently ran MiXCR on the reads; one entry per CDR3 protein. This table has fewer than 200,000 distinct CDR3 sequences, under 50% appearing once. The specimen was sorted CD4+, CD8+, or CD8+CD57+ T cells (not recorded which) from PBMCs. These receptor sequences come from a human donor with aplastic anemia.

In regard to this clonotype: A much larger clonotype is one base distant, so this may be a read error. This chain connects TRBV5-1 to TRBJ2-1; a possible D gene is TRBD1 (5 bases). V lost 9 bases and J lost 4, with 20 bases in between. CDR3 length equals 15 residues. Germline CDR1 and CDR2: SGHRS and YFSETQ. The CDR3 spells CATSLLRTLYNEQFF. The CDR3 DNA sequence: TGCGCCACCTCGCTACTTAGGACACTATACAATGAGCAGTTCTTC.

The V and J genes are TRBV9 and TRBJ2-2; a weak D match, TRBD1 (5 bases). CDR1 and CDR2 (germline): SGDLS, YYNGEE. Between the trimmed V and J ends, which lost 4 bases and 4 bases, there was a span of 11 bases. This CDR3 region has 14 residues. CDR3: CASSRRQTTGELFF. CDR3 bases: TGTGCCAGCAGCAGACGACAGACCACCGGGGAGCTGTTTTTT.

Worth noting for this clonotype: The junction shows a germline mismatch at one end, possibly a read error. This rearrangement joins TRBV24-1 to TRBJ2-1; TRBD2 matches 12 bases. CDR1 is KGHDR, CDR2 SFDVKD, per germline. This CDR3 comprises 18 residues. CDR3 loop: CATSDSTTSGGRSNEQFF. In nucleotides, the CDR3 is TGCGCCACCAGTGATTCCACAACTAGCGGGGGGCGTAGCAATGAGCAGTTCTTC.

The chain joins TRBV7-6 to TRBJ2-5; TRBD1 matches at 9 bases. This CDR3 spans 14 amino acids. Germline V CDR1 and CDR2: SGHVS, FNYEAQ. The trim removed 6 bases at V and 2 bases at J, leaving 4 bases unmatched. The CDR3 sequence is CASRPGTGQETQYF. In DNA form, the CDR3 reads TGTGCCAGCAGACCCGGGACAGGGCAAGAGACCCAGTACTTC. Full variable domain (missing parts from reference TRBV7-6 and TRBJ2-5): GAGVSQSPRYKVTKRGQDVALRCDPISGHVSLYWYRQALGQGPEFLTYFNYEAQQDKSGLPNDRFSAERPEGSISTLTIQRTEQRDSAMYRCASRPGTGQETQYFGPGTRLLVL.

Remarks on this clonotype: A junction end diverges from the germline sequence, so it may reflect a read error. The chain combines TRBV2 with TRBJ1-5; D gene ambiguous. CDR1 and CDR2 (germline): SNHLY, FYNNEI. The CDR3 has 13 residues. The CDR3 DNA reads TGTGCCAGCAACGGCGGGAACAATCAGCCTCAGCATTTT. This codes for CASNGGNNQPQHF.

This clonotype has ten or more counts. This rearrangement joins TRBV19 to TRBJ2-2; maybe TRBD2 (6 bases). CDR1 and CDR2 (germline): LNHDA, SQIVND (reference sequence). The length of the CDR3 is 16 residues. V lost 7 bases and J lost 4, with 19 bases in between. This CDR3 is CASTRLAGKGTGELFF. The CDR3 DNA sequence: TGTGCCAGTACCCGGTTGGCGGGAAAGGGCACCGGGGAGCTGTTTTTT.

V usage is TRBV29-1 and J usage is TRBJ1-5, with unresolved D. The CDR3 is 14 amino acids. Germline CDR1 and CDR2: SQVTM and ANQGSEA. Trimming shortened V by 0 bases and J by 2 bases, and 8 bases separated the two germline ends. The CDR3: CSVEEGAGNQPQHF. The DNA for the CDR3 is TGCAGCGTTGAAGAGGGTGCAGGCAATCAGCCCCAGCATTTT.

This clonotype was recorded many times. The CDR3 protein is CASSLATSGSPGELFF. CDR3 nucleotides: TGTGCCAGCAGCTTAGCTACTAGCGGGAGTCCCGGGGAGCTGTTTTTT. This rearrangement joins TRBV7-6 to TRBJ2-2, with TRBD2 identical over 11 bases. The junction had 3 bases not matched to a gene; V was cut back by 0 bases and J by 6 bases. This CDR3 spans 16 amino acids. Germline lookup yields CDR1 SGHVS and CDR2 FNYEAQ.

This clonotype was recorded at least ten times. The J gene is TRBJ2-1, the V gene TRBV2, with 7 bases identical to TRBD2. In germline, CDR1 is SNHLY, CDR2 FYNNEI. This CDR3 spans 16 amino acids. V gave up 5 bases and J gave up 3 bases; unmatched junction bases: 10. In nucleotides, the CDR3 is TGTGCCAGCAGTCCGTCCGCTAGCGGACTCTACAATGAGCAGTTCTTC. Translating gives CASSPSASGLYNEQFF.

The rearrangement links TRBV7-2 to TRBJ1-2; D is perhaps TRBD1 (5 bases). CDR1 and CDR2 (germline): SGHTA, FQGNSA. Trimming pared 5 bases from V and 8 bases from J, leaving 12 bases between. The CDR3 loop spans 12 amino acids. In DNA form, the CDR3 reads TGTGCCAGCAGCACCGGTGGGGGGGGCTACACCTTC. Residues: CASSTGGGGYTF.

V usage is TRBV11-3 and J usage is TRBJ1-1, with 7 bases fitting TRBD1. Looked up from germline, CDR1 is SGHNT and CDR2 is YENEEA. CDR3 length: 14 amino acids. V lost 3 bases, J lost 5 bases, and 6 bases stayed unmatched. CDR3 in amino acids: CASSFTRGSTEAFF. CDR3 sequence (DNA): TGTGCCAGCAGCTTTACCAGGGGGTCTACTGAAGCTTTCTTT.

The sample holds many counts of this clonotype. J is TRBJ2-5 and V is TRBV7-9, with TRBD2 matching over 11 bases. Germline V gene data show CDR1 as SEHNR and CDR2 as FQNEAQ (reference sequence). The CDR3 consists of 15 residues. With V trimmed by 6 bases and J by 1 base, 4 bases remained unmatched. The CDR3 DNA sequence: TGTGCCAGCAGGAAACTAGCGGGGGCCCAAGAGACCCAGTACTTC. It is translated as CASRKLAGAQETQYF.

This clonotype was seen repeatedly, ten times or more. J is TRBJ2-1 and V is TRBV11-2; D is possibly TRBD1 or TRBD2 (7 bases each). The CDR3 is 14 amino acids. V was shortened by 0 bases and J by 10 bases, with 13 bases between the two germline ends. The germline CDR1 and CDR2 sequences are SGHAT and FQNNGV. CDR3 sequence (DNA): TGTGCCAGCAGCTTAGAAAGGCAGGGGGGGGAGCAGTTCTTC. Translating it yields CASSLERQGGEQFF.

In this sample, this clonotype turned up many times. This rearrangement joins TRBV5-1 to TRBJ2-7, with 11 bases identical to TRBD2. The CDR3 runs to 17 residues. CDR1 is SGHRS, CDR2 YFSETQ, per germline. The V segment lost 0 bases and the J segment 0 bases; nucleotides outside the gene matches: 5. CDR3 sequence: CASSLVTSGANSYEQYF. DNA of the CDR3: TGCGCCAGCAGCTTGGTGACTAGCGGGGCAAACTCCTACGAGCAGTACTTC. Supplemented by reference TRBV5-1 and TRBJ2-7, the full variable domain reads KAGVTQTPRYLIKTRGQQVTLSCSPISGHRSVSWYQQTPGQGLQFLFEYFSETQRNKGNFPGRFSGRQFSNSRSEMNVSTLELGDSALYLCASSLVTSGANSYEQYFGPGTRLTVT.

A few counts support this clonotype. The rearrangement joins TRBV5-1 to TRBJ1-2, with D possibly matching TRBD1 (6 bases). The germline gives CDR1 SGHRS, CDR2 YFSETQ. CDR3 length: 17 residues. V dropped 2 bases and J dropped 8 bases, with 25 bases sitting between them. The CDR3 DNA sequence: TGCGCCAGCAGCTTCCGACCACCCGGGGGGCACGATACCGGCTACACCTTC. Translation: CASSFRPPGGHDTGYTF.

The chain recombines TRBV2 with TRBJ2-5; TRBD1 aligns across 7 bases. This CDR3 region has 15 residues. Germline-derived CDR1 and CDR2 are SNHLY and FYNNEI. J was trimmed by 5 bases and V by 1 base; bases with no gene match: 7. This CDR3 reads CASSEGSTGWETQYF. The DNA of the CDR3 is TGTGCCAGCAGTGAAGGTTCGACAGGGTGGGAGACCCAGTACTTC.

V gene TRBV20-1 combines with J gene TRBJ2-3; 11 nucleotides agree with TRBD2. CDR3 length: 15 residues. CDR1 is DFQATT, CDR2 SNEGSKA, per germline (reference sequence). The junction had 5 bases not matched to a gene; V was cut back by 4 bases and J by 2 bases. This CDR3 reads CSATRLAGNTDTQYF. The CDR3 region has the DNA TGCAGTGCTACTAGACTAGCGGGGAACACAGATACGCAGTATTTT.

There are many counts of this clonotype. The CDR3 DNA is TGTGCCAGTAGTATAGGTGCGGGACTAGACCCCGGGGAGCTGTTTTTT. Its protein is CASSIGAGLDPGELFF. The chain has TRBV19 and TRBJ2-2; the match to TRBD2 covers 8 bases. The CDR3 has 16 residues. Germline V lookup: CDR1 LNHDA, CDR2 SQIVND (reference sequence). J was trimmed by 6 bases and V by 1 base; bases with no gene match: 7.

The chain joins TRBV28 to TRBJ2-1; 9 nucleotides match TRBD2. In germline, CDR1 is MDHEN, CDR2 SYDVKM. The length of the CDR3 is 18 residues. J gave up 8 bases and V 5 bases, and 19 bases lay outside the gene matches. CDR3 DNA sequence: TGTGCCAGCAGTCTAGGGGGATGGGGACTAGCAAGGCCCGATGAGCAGTTCTTC. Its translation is CASSLGGWGLARPDEQFF.

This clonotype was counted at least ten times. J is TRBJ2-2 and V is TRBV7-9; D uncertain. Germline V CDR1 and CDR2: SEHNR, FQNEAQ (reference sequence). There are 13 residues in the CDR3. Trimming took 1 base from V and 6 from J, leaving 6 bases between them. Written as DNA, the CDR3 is TGTGCCAGCAGCTTAGTTGTCGCCGGGGAGCTGTTTTTT. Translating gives CASSLVVAGELFF. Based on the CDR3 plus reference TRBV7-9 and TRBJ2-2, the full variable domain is DTGVSQNPRHKITKRGQNVTFRCDPISEHNRLYWYRQTLGQGPEFLTYFQNEAQLEKSRLLSDRFSAERPKGSFSTLEIQRTEQGDSAMYLCASSLVVAGELFFGEGSRLTVL.

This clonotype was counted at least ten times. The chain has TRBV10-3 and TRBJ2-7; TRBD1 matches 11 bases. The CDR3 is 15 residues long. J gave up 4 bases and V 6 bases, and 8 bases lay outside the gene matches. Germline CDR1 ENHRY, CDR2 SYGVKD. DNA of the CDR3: TGTGCCATCAGGCGCCCGGGACAGGGGGTTTACGAGCAGTACTTC. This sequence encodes CAIRRPGQGVYEQYF.

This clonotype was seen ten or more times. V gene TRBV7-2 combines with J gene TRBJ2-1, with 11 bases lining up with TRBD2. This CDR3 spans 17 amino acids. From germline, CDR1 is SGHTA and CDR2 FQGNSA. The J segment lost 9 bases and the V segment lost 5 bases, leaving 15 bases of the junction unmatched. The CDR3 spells CASSPTRLAGTRGEQFF. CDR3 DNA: TGTGCCAGCAGCCCTACCCGACTAGCGGGGACTAGGGGTGAGCAGTTCTTC.

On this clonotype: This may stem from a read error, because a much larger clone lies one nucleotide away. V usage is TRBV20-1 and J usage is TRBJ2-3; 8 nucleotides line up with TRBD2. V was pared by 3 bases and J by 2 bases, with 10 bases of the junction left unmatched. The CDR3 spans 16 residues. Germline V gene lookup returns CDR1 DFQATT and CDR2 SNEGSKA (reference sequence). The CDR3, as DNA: TGCAGTGCTAGTGGGCTAGCGGGTCCCGCCACAGATACGCAGTATTTT. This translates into CSASGLAGPATDTQYF.